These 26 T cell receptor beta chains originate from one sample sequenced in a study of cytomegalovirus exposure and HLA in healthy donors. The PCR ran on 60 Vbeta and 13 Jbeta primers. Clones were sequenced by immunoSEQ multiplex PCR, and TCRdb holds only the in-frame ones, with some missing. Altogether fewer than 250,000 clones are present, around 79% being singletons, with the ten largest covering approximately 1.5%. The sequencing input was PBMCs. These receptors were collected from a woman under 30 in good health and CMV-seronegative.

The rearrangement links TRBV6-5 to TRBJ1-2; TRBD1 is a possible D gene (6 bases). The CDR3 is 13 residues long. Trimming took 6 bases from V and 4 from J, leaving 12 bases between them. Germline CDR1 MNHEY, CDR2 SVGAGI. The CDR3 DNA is TGTGCCAGCAGACAGGGTTTTGGCTATGGCTACACCTTC. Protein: CASRQGFGYGYTF.

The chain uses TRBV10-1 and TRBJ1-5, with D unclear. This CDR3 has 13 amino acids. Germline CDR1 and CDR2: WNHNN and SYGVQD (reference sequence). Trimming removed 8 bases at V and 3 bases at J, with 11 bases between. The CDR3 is CASSGGFNQPQHF. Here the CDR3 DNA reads TGCGCCAGCTCGGGAGGGTTCAATCAGCCCCAGCATTTT.

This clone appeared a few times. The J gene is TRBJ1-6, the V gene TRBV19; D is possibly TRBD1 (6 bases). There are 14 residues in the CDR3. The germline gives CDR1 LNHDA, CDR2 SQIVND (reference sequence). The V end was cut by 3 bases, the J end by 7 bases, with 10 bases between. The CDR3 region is CASSMGDTNSPLHF. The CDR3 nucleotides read TGTGCCAGTAGTATGGGGGACACCAATTCACCCCTCCACTTT.

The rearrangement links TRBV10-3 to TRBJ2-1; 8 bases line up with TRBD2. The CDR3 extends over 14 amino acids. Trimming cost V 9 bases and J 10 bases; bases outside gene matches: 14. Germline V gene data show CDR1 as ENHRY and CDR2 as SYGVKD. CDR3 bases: TGTGCCATTTTGCCGGCGGGAGGTAAAAACGAGCAGTTCTTC. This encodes CAILPAGGKNEQFF.

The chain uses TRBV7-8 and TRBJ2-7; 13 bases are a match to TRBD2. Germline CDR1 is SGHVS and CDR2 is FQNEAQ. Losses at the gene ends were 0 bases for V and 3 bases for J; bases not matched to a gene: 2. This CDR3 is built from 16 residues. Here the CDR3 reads CASSLAGTSGIYEQYF. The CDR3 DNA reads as TGTGCCAGCAGCTTAGCGGGGACTAGCGGGATCTACGAGCAGTACTTC.

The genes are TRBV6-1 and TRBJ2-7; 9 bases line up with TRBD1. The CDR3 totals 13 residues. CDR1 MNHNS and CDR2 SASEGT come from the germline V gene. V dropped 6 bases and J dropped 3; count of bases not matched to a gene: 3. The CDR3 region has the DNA TGTGCCAGCAGACCGGGACAGGGCTACGAGCAGTACTTC. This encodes CASRPGQGYEQYF.

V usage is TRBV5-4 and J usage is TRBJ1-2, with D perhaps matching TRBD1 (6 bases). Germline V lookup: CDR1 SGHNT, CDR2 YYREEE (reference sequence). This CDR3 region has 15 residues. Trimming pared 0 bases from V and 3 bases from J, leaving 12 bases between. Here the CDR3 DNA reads TGTGCCAGCAGCTTGGGTGGGGGCGCAGACTATGGCTACACCTTC. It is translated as CASSLGGGADYGYTF.

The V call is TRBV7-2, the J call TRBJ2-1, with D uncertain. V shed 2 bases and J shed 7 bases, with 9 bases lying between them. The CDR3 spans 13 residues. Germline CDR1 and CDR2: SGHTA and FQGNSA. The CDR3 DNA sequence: TGTGCCAGCAGCTTATTTTCCGTAAATGAGCAGTTCTTC. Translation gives CASSLFSVNEQFF.

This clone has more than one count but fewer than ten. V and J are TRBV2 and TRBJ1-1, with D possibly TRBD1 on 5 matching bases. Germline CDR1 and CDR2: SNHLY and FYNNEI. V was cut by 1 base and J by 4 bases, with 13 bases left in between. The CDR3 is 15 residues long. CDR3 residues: CASSEDAGLSTEAFF. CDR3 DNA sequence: TGTGCCAGCAGTGAAGACGCGGGACTGAGCACTGAAGCTTTCTTT. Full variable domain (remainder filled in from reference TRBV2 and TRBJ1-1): EPEVTQTPSHQVTQMGQEVILRCVPISNHLYFYWYRQILGQKVEFLVSFYNNEISEKSEIFDDQFSVERPDGSNFTLKIRSTKLEDSAMYFCASSEDAGLSTEAFFGQGTRLTVV.

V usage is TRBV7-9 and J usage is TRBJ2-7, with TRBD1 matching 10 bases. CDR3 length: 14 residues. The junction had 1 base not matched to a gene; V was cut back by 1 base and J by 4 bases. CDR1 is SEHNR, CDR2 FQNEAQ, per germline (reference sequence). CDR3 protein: CASSLGDRGYEQYF. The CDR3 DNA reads TGTGCCAGCAGCTTAGGGGACAGGGGATACGAGCAGTACTTC.

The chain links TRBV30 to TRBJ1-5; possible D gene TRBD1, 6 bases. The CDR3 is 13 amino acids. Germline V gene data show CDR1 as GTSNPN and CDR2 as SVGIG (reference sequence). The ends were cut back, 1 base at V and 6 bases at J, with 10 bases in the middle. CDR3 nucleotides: TGTGCCTGGAGTGGGGACATGAGTCAGCCCCAGCATTTT. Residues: CAWSGDMSQPQHF.

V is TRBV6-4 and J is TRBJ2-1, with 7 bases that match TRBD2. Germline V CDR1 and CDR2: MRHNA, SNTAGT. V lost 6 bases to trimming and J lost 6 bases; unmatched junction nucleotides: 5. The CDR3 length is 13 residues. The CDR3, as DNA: TGTGCCAGCAGCTCCAGCGGGACCAATGAGCAGTTCTTC. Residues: CASSSSGTNEQFF.

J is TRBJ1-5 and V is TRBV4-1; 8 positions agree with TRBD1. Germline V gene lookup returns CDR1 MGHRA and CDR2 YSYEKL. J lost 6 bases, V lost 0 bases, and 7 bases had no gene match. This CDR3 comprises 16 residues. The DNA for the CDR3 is TGCGCCAGCAGCCAAGAGCGGACAGGGTTGAGTCAGCCCCAGCATTTT. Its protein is CASSQERTGLSQPQHF.

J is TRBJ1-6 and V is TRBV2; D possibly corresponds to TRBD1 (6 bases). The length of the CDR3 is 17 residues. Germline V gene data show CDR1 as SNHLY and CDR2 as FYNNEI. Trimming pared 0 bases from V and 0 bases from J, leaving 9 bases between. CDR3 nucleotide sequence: TGTGCCAGCAGTGAAGCCGACAGGAGCTCCTATAATTCACCCCTCCACTTT. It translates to CASSEADRSSYNSPLHF.

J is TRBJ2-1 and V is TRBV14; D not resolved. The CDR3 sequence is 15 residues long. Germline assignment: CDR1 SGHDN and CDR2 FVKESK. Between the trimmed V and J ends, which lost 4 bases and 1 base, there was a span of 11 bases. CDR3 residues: CASSPASRSYNEQFF. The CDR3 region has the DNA TGTGCCAGCAGCCCTGCTAGTCGGTCCTACAATGAGCAGTTCTTC. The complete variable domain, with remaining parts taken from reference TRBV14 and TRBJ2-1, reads EAGVTQFPSHSVIEKGQTVTLRCDPISGHDNLYWYRRVMGKEIKFLLHFVKESKQDESGMPNNRFLAERTGGTYSTLKVQPAELEDSGVYFCASSPASRSYNEQFFGPGTRLTVL.

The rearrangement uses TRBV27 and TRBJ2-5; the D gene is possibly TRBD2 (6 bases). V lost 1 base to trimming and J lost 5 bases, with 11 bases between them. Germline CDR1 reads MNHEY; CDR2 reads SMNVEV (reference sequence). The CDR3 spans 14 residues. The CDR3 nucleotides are TGTGCCAGCAGTTTATTTCGGGGGAGGGAGACCCAGTACTTC. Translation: CASSLFRGRETQYF.

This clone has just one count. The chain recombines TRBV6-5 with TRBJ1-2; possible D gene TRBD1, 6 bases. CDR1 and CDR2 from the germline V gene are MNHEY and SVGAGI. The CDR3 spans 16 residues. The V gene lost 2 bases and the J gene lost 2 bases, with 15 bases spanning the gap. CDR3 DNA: TGTGCCAGCAGTTACCGGCAGGGGTGGGACAACTATGGCTACACCTTC. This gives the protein CASSYRQGWDNYGYTF.

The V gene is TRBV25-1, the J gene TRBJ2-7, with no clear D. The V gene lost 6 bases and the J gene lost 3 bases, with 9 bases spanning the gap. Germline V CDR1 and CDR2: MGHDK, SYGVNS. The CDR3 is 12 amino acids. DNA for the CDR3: TGTGCCAGCAGCTGGAGTAACTACGAGCAGTACTTC. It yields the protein CASSWSNYEQYF.

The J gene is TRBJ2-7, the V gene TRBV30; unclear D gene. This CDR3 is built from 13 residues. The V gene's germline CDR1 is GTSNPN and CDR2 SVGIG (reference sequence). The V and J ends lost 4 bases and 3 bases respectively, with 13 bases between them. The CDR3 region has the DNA TGTGCCTGGAATCTGCGCGTCGACTACGAGCAGTACTTC. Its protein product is CAWNLRVDYEQYF.

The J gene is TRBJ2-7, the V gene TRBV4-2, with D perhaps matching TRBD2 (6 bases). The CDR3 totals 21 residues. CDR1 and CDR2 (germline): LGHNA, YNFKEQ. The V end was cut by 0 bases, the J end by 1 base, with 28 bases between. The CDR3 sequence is CASSQEKRLAYVGWWSYEQYF. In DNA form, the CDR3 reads TGTGCCAGCAGCCAAGAGAAAAGGCTAGCGTACGTCGGGTGGTGGTCCTACGAGCAGTACTTC.

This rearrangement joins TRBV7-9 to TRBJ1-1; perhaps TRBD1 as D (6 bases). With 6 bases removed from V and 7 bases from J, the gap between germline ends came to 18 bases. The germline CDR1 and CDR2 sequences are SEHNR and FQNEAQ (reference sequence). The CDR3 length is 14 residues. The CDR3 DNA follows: TGTGCCAGCAGTTTCAACAGACAGGCCGGTGAAGCTTTCTTT. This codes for CASSFNRQAGEAFF. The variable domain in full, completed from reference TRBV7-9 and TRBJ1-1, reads DTGVSQNPRHKITKRGQNVTFRCDPISEHNRLYWYRQTLGQGPEFLTYFQNEAQLEKSRLLSDRFSAERPKGSFSTLEIQRTEQGDSAMYLCASSFNRQAGEAFFGQGTRLTVV.

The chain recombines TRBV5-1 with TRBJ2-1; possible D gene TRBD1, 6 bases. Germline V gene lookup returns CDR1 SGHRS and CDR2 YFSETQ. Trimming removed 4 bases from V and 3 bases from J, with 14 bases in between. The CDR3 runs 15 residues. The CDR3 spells CASSEVQGFYNEQFF. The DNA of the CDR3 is TGCGCCAGCAGCGAGGTTCAGGGGTTCTACAATGAGCAGTTCTTC.

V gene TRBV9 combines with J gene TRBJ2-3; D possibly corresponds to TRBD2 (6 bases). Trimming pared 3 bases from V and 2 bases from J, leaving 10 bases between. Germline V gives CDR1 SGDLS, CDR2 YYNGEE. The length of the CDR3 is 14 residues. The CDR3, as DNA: TGTGCCAGCAGCGCCGGGACTGACACAGATACGCAGTATTTT. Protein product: CASSAGTDTDTQYF.

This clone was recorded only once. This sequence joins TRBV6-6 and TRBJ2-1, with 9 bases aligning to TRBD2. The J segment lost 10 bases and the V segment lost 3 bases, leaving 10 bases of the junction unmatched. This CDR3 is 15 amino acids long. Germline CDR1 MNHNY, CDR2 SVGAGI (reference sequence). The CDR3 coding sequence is TGTGCCAGCAGTTATGTAGGCGGGGGGGCTGGAGAGCAGTTCTTC. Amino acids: CASSYVGGGAGEQFF.

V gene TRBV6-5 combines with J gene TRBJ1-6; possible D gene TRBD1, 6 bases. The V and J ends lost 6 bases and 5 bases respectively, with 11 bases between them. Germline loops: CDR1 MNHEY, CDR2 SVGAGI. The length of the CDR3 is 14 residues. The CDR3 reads CASRTGQNNSPLHF. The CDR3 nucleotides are TGTGCCAGCAGGACAGGACAGAATAATTCACCCCTCCACTTT.

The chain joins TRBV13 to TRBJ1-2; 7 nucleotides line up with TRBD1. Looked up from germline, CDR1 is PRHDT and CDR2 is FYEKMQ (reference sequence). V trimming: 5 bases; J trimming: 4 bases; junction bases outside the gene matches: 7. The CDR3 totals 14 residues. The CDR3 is CASSVDREGYGYTF. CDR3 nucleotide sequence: TGTGCCAGCAGCGTCGACAGGGAAGGCTATGGCTACACCTTC.